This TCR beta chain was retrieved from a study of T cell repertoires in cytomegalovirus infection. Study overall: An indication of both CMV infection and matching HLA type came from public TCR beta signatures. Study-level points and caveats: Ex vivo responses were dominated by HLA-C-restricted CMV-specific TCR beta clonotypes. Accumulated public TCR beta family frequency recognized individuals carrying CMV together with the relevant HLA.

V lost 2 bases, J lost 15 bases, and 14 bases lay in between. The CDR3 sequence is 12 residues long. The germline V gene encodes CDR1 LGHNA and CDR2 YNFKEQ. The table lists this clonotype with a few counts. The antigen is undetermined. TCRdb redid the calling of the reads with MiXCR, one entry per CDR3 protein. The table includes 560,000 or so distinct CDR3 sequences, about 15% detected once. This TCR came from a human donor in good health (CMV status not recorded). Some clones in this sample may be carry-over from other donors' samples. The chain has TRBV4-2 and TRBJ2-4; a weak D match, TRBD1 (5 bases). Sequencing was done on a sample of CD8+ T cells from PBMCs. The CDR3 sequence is CASSQSRAPLYF. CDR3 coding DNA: TGTGCCAGCAGCCAAAGCAGGGCCCCGTTGTACTTC.